This entry lists 27 T cell receptor beta chains sequenced from one sample in a study of blood T cells in healthy people across ages. The use of a sample-barcoded 5' primer and a J-beta primer mix characterized a second PCR of roughly 6 to 11 cycles. TCRdb redid the calling of the 5' RACE reads with MiXCR, one entry per CDR3 protein. The data hold hundreds of thousands of distinct CDR3 sequences, with less than 45% observed a single time. Specimen: blood. The source of these receptors is a man older than 75 in good health.

This clonotype has only a few counts. This chain uses TRBV7-9 with TRBJ2-7; tentative D call: TRBD1 (5 bases). This CDR3 is 14 amino acids long. V was pared by 5 bases and J by 2 bases, with 13 bases between. CDR1 SEHNR and CDR2 FQNEAQ come from the germline V gene (reference sequence). Here the CDR3 reads CASSQFDRPYEQYF. DNA for the CDR3: TGTGCCAGCAGCCAATTCGACAGACCCTACGAGCAGTACTTC.

J is TRBJ2-2 and V is TRBV12-3 or TRBV12-4; TRBD1 matches at 8 bases. The V segment lost 5 bases and the J segment 6 bases; nucleotides outside the gene matches: 23. The CDR3 has 20 residues. The CDR3 DNA is TGTGCCAGCAGTCCCCGGGACAGGAGAACCACGGACTGGAGCCCCGGGGAGCTGTTTTTT. This codes for CASSPRDRRTTDWSPGELFF.

This clonotype turned up a few times. The rearrangement joins TRBV24-1 to TRBJ2-1; TRBD2 aligns across 9 bases. Germline assignment: CDR1 KGHDR and CDR2 SFDVKD. V shed 4 bases, J shed 9 bases, and the junction held 12 bases outside the gene matches. The CDR3 is 16 residues long. The CDR3 here is CATSDLASGRIVEQFF. CDR3 sequence (DNA): TGTGCCACCAGTGACCTTGCCAGCGGGAGGATAGTTGAGCAGTTCTTC.

The chain joins TRBV11-2 to TRBJ2-7, with a possible D match to TRBD2 (6 bases). Germline V lookup: CDR1 SGHAT, CDR2 FQNNGV. Trimming left V 5 bases short and J 3 bases short, with 8 bases between. The CDR3 consists of 12 residues. Here the CDR3 reads CASSMDYYEQYF. In DNA form, the CDR3 reads TGTGCCAGCAGCATGGACTACTACGAGCAGTACTTC.

This clonotype was seen a few times. This rearrangement joins TRBV18 to TRBJ2-3; D tentatively reads TRBD1 or TRBD2 (6 bases each). V lost 2 bases, J lost 2 bases, and 14 bases lay in between. Germline lookup yields CDR1 KGHSH and CDR2 LQKENI. The CDR3 has 16 residues. The DNA for the CDR3 is TGTGCCAGCTCACCATGGAGGGACACAACCACAGATACGCAGTATTTT. It translates to CASSPWRDTTTDTQYF. The full variable domain, completed using reference TRBV18 and TRBJ2-3, is NAGVMQNPRHLVRRRGQEARLRCSPMKGHSHVYWYRQLPEEGLKFMVYLQKENIIDESGMPKERFSAEFPKEGPSILRIQQVVRGDSAAYFCASSPWRDTTTDTQYFGPGTRLTVL.

CDR3 sequence: CSARQGGGNQPQHF. The CDR3, as DNA: TGCAGTGCTAGGCAGGGGGGAGGCAATCAGCCCCAGCATTTT. The chain couples TRBV20-1 to TRBJ1-5; TRBD1 agrees at 7 bases. V trimming: 3 bases; J trimming: 2 bases; junction bases outside the gene matches: 4. The CDR3 sequence is 14 residues long. Germline V gene lookup returns CDR1 DFQATT and CDR2 SNEGSKA (reference sequence).

The chain is built from TRBV6-2 or TRBV6-3 and TRBJ2-7; possible D gene TRBD2, 5 bases. V lost 4 bases and J lost 7, with 11 bases in between. The CDR3 runs to 12 residues. CDR1 and CDR2 from the germline V gene are MNHEY and SVGEGT. The CDR3 DNA is TGTGCCAGCAGTTCTGCCCGGAGGGAGCAGTACTTC. Translating gives CASSSARREQYF.

V and J are TRBV20-1 and TRBJ2-3; D gene unclear. CDR3 length: 11 amino acids. Germline V gene sequence: CDR1 DFQATT, CDR2 SNEGSKA (reference sequence). Trimming removed 8 bases at V and 6 bases at J, with 12 bases between. The CDR3 loop is CSCQSSDTQYF. CDR3 nucleotides: TGCAGTTGCCAGTCATCTGATACGCAGTATTTT.

This chain connects TRBV7-3 to TRBJ2-2, with D possibly matching TRBD2 (5 bases). This CDR3 spans 14 amino acids. Deletions cut 7 bases from V and 8 bases from J, with 17 bases between. CDR1 SGHTA and CDR2 FQGTGA come from the germline V gene. This CDR3 is CASNNTFRTGELFF. CDR3 nucleotides: TGTGCCAGCAACAATACTTTTCGGACTGGGGAGCTGTTTTTT.

This clonotype has just one count. The V and J genes are TRBV27 and TRBJ1-1; 8 positions agree with TRBD1. The CDR3 is made up of 14 amino acids. The V gene end was trimmed by 2 bases and the J gene end by 6 bases; junction bases not matched to a gene: 5. CDR1 is MNHEY, CDR2 SMNVEV, per germline (reference sequence). The DNA for the CDR3 is TGTGCCAGCAGTTTAGGACAGGGAATCGCTGAAGCTTTCTTT. Protein product: CASSLGQGIAEAFF.

The chain couples TRBV27 to TRBJ2-7; 11 bases fit TRBD2. Trimming cost V 5 bases and J 2 bases; bases outside gene matches: 8. CDR1 and CDR2 from the germline V gene are MNHEY and SMNVEV (reference sequence). The CDR3 spans 16 residues. CDR3 DNA: TGTGCCAGCAGTCCGCTGACTAGCGGGGTGACCTACGAGCAGTACTTC. Translating gives CASSPLTSGVTYEQYF.

This clonotype was found many times. The rearrangement links TRBV28 to TRBJ1-2, with 8 bases that match TRBD1. CDR3 length: 15 residues. Germline lookup yields CDR1 MDHEN and CDR2 SYDVKM. The trim removed 6 bases at V and 8 bases at J, leaving 14 bases unmatched. CDR3 DNA sequence: TGTGCCAGCAGCCCTGGACAGGGATTTCCAGGAGGCTACACCTTC. It yields the protein CASSPGQGFPGGYTF.

The rearrangement links TRBV6-1 to TRBJ2-5; D is unresolved. The DNA matches TRBJ2-7 better at its end, which makes the J call doubtful. The CDR3 is made up of 14 amino acids. Germline CDR1 reads MNHNS; CDR2 reads SASEGT. The CDR3 is CASSEWVRTYEQYF. The CDR3 nucleotides are TGTGCCAGCAGTGAATGGGTCAGGACCTACGAGCAGTACTTC.

On this clonotype: A much larger clone lies one base from this, so it may be a read error. The chain is built from TRBV27 and TRBJ2-3; 13 nucleotides align to TRBD2. The ends lost 5 bases at V and 6 bases at J; junction bases unmatched: 14. This CDR3 contains 18 residues. CDR1 MNHEY and CDR2 SMNVEV come from the germline V gene (reference sequence). The CDR3 DNA reads TGTGCCAGCAGTGACTATACCGGGACTAGCGGGGCGGCGGATACGCAGTATTTT. Amino acids: CASSDYTGTSGAADTQYF.

This clonotype showed up just a few times. The chain joins TRBV20-1 to TRBJ1-6, with 7 bases fitting TRBD1. The CDR3 is made up of 15 amino acids. CDR1 DFQATT and CDR2 SNEGSKA come from the germline V gene (reference sequence). V dropped 2 bases and J dropped 6; count of bases not matched to a gene: 7. The CDR3 loop is CSARSRGGSNSPLHF. Here the CDR3 DNA reads TGCAGTGCTAGATCCCGAGGGGGCAGTAATTCACCCCTCCACTTT.

This chain connects TRBV6-2 or TRBV6-3 to TRBJ2-7; no definite D call. This CDR3 has 13 residues. Germline V gives CDR1 MNHEY, CDR2 SVGEGT. V was pared by 5 bases and J by 4 bases, with 12 bases between. CDR3 DNA sequence: TGTGCCAGCAGTACCAGGACCTCATACGAGCAGTACTTC. This translates into CASSTRTSYEQYF.

This clonotype was detected a few times. The CDR3 reads CASSLGTVNAYNEQFF. In DNA, the CDR3 is TGTGCCAGCAGCCTCGGGACAGTCAATGCCTACAATGAGCAGTTCTTC. The chain couples TRBV7-8 to TRBJ2-1; 7 positions match TRBD1. Germline assignment: CDR1 SGHVS and CDR2 FQNEAQ. Trimming removed 5 bases from V and 2 bases from J; junction bases left unmatched: 9. This CDR3 region has 16 residues.

The gene calls are TRBV27 and TRBJ2-3, with 11 bases that match TRBD2. The V segment lost 5 bases and the J segment 2 bases; nucleotides outside the gene matches: 12. This CDR3 region has 18 residues. The germline CDR1 and CDR2 sequences are MNHEY and SMNVEV (reference sequence). CDR3 nucleotide sequence: TGTGCCAGCAGTCAAAGGCGGACTAGCGGGCTGAACACAGATACGCAGTATTTT. This encodes CASSQRRTSGLNTDTQYF.

A few counts support this clonotype. J is TRBJ1-5 and V is TRBV20-1; 7 nucleotides line up with TRBD1. Germline assignment: CDR1 DFQATT and CDR2 SNEGSKA (reference sequence). The CDR3 contains 14 residues. Losses at the gene ends were 3 bases for V and 3 bases for J; bases not matched to a gene: 5. DNA for the CDR3: TGCAGTGCTAGTGAGACAGGGCTCAATCAGCCCCAGCATTTT. Protein: CSASETGLNQPQHF.

This clonotype was seen a single time. Since a much larger clone is just one base distant, this may be a read error. The V and J genes are TRBV29-1 and TRBJ1-2; 9 bases line up with TRBD1. With V trimmed by 4 bases and J by 5 bases, 11 bases remained unmatched. The V gene's germline CDR1 is SQVTM and CDR2 ANQGSEA. The CDR3 has 15 amino acids. Here the CDR3 reads CSVGSGTGSRYGYTF. The CDR3 coding sequence is TGCAGCGTTGGGTCCGGGACAGGGAGTAGGTATGGCTACACCTTC.

This clonotype was seen a handful of times. This chain uses TRBV30 with TRBJ1-2; D unclear. The CDR3 contains 15 residues. V lost 0 bases to trimming and J lost 5 bases, with 16 bases between them. Germline V gene lookup returns CDR1 GTSNPN and CDR2 SVGIG (reference sequence). The CDR3 nucleotides read TGTGCCTGGAGTGTACCGGAGAGGGTGGGATATGGCTACACCTTC. This translates into CAWSVPERVGYGYTF.

The chain carries TRBV9 and TRBJ2-3, with D perhaps matching TRBD1 or TRBD2 (5 bases each). The CDR3 totals 14 residues. The V end lost 4 bases, the J end lost 4 bases, and 13 bases lay between the germline ends. Germline V lookup: CDR1 SGDLS, CDR2 YYNGEE. The DNA of the CDR3 is TGTGCCAGCAGCTATCCTGGGGGTTCAGATACGCAGTATTTT. Its translation: CASSYPGGSDTQYF.

The CDR3 nucleotides are TGCGCCAGCAGCGAGACACCCGGCTCCTACAATGAGCAGTTCTTC. Protein: CASSETPGSYNEQFF. The chain employs TRBV5-1 and TRBJ2-1; D gene uncertain. Per the germline V gene, CDR1 is SGHRS and CDR2 is YFSETQ. V gave up 4 bases and J gave up 0 bases, with 11 bases separating them. The CDR3 is made up of 15 amino acids.

In its sample, this clonotype was seen a few times. The chain is built from TRBV7-2 and TRBJ2-1, with TRBD2 matching 7 bases. The trim removed 5 bases at V and 7 bases at J, leaving 14 bases unmatched. Germline V gene sequence: CDR1 SGHTA, CDR2 FQGNSA. This CDR3 region has 16 residues. In nucleotides, the CDR3 is TGTGCCAGCAGCCCCCCCGGGGGGAGGCGGGGTAATGAGCAGTTCTTC. Its translation: CASSPPGGRRGNEQFF.

The chain joins TRBV20-1 to TRBJ2-6; 8 bases line up with TRBD1. From germline, CDR1 is DFQATT and CDR2 SNEGSKA (reference sequence). Unmatched junction bases numbered 11, after V lost 5 bases and J lost 5 bases. The CDR3 extends over 16 amino acids. Here the CDR3 reads CSAPGQGNNWANVLTF. The CDR3 DNA reads TGCAGTGCTCCTGGACAGGGCAACAACTGGGCCAACGTCCTGACTTTC.

The chain is built from TRBV6-6 and TRBJ1-2, with TRBD1 identical over 9 bases. This CDR3 is built from 15 residues. Looked up from germline, CDR1 is MNHNY and CDR2 is SVGAGI (reference sequence). V shed 0 bases, J shed 6 bases, and the junction held 5 bases outside the gene matches. CDR3 region: CASSYSRTGAHGYTF. Written as DNA, the CDR3 is TGTGCCAGCAGTTACTCTCGGACAGGGGCTCATGGCTACACCTTC.

The rearrangement joins TRBV5-1 to TRBJ2-1; tentatively, D is TRBD2 (5 bases). The CDR3 sequence is 14 residues long. V was clipped by 4 bases and J by 4 bases, with 12 bases between them. The germline V gene encodes CDR1 SGHRS and CDR2 YFSETQ. The chain's CDR3 is CASSGDGVYNEQFF. CDR3 coding DNA: TGCGCCAGCAGCGGAGACGGGGTTTACAATGAGCAGTTCTTC.